This T cell receptor (beta chain) comes out of a study of type 1 regulatory T cells. Background on the study: T-allo10 is a Tr1-enriched, alloantigen-specific CD4 T cell product made in vitro.

Notes on the study in general: Compared with non-type 1 regulatory T cells, type 1 regulatory T cells showed a more restricted TCR repertoire.

From the reads, TCRdb called clonotypes with MiXCR, one entry per CDR3 protein. Seen here are over 5,000 distinct CDR3 sequences, approximately 24% observed once, and the top ten hold about two fifths. The germline gives CDR1 SGHDN, CDR2 FVKESK. Trimming shortened V by 2 bases and J by 6 bases, and 10 bases separated the two germline ends. This CDR3 region has 14 residues. This clonotype was seen ten or more times. Its specificity is unknown. The chain couples TRBV14 to TRBJ2-2; maybe TRBD1 (6 bases). The sequencing input was cultured type 1 regulatory T (Tr1) cells, either the whole culture or a sorted fraction (not recorded which). This TCR was recovered from a human donor in good health. The CDR3 reads CASSQSGTPGELFF. CDR3 bases: TGTGCCAGCAGCCAATCCGGGACACCCGGGGAGCTGTTTTTT.